This T cell receptor (beta chain) was captured by sequencing in a study of early T cells in non-severe SARS-CoV-2 infection. The CDR3 extends over 11 amino acids. Germline lookup yields CDR1 SEHNR and CDR2 FQNEAQ (reference sequence). V was trimmed by 3 bases and J by 6 bases, leaving 5 bases between them. This clonotype was seen only a few times. Individual cDNA molecules received unique molecular identifiers during library preparation. TCRdb reprocessed the 5' RACE reads with MiXCR, giving one entry per CDR3 protein. The data show 53,000 or so distinct CDR3 sequences, approximately 9.8% seen once. Sequenced: whole blood. This receptor was taken from an adult who was a healthcare worker with PCR-confirmed SARS-CoV-2 infection or an uninfected control (not recorded which). The J gene is TRBJ1-2, the V gene TRBV7-9; no definite D call. This CDR3 is CASSLGNGYTF. The CDR3 bases are TGTGCCAGCAGCTTGGGCAATGGCTACACCTTC.